This TCR beta chain was recovered during a study of PD-L1 blockade in urothelial cancer. Some clones are missing from TCRdb's copy, which holds only in-frame ones; the method was immunoSEQ multiplex PCR. The sample includes approximately 100,000 clones, approximately 86% of them seen just once. The patients' disease, urothelial carcinoma, was locally advanced or metastatic. The CDR3 covers 12 residues. CDR1 and CDR2 from the germline V gene are SEHNR and FQNEAQ (reference sequence). V was clipped by 0 bases and J by 9 bases, with 6 bases between them. The sequenced sample was PBMCs, obtained around atezolizumab (anti-PD-L1) treatment. The sequence derives from a man aged 50 to 59 with urothelial cancer. The chain links TRBV7-9 to TRBJ2-1; maybe TRBD1 (5 bases). CDR3 in amino acids: CASSLAQGEQFF. The CDR3 DNA is TGTGCCAGCAGCTTAGCGCAGGGTGAGCAGTTCTTC. Using reference TRBV7-9 and TRBJ2-1 for the parts outside the CDR3, the full variable domain is DTGVSQNPRHKITKRGQNVTFRCDPISEHNRLYWYRQTLGQGPEFLTYFQNEAQLEKSRLLSDRFSAERPKGSFSTLEIQRTEQGDSAMYLCASSLAQGEQFFGPGTRLTVL.